One and the same sample provided the 31 T cell receptor beta chains below, sequenced in a study of HIV-infected patients and healthy controls. Using its own MiXCR run on the 5' RACE reads, TCRdb lists one record per CDR3 protein. The sample has about 67,000 distinct CDR3 sequences, less than 20% seen once; the top ten hold approximately 5.3%. The sequenced material came from CD4+ T cells from blood. Source of these receptors: a human donor in good health.

This chain connects TRBV6-1 to TRBJ2-3; TRBD1 might be the D (5 bases). This CDR3 contains 14 residues. Germline V CDR1 and CDR2: MNHNS, SASEGT. The V end was cut by 6 bases, the J end by 4 bases, with 14 bases between. DNA for the CDR3: TGTGCCAGCAGCTCGGACATCTATTCAGATACGCAGTATTTT. It specifies CASSSDIYSDTQYF.

This chain links TRBV5-1 with TRBJ2-3; 7 positions match TRBD2. Germline V lookup: CDR1 SGHRS, CDR2 YFSETQ. This CDR3 is 16 amino acids long. Germline trimming cut 3 bases from V and 3 bases from J; bases unmatched to any gene: 10. The CDR3 sequence: CASSWSSGTTTDTQYF. CDR3 bases: TGCGCCAGCAGCTGGTCTAGCGGTACCACGACAGATACGCAGTATTTT.

This clonotype was seen a few times. The chain employs TRBV27 and TRBJ1-2; TRBD1 might be the D (6 bases). CDR3 size: 15 residues. V lost 2 bases, J lost 7 bases, and 17 bases lay in between. Per the germline V gene, CDR1 is MNHEY and CDR2 is SMNVEV (reference sequence). CDR3 DNA sequence: TGTGCCAGCAGTTTAAGGGGCACAGGGTTGGGTGGCTACACCTTC. Translated, it gives CASSLRGTGLGGYTF.

The CDR3 region is CASRNRDILYGYTF. CDR3 nucleotide sequence: TGTGCCAGCAGGAACCGGGACATTTTATACGGCTACACCTTC. The V call is TRBV12-3 or TRBV12-4, the J call TRBJ1-2; TRBD1 is a possible D gene (6 bases). The V end was cut by 6 bases, the J end by 8 bases, with 19 bases between. The CDR3 consists of 14 residues.

V and J are TRBV20-1 and TRBJ2-1; 8 positions match TRBD1. The germline V gene has CDR1 DFQATT and CDR2 SNEGSKA (reference sequence). V was pared by 0 bases and J by 8 bases, with 9 bases of the junction left unmatched. This CDR3 spans 15 amino acids. CDR3 in DNA: TGCAGTGCTAGAGATTCTAGGCAGGGGGCGGATGAGCAGTTCTTC. Translation: CSARDSRQGADEQFF.

The chain is built from TRBV19 and TRBJ1-1; no clear D gene. The CDR3 runs 14 residues. V gave up 5 bases and J gave up 1 base, with 11 bases separating them. CDR1 and CDR2 from the germline V gene are LNHDA and SQIVND (reference sequence). The CDR3 sequence is CASSHGGRNTEAFF. The CDR3 DNA is TGTGCCAGTAGTCACGGTGGCAGGAACACTGAAGCTTTCTTT.

This clonotype was counted only a few times. The chain links TRBV30 to TRBJ2-2; the D gene is possibly TRBD1 (5 bases). Between the trimmed V and J ends, which lost 4 bases and 6 bases, there was a span of 9 bases. The germline gives CDR1 GTSNPN, CDR2 SVGIG (reference sequence). The CDR3 consists of 12 residues. The CDR3, as DNA: TGTGCCTGGACCCAGGGCGCCGGGGAGCTGTTTTTT. Translated, it gives CAWTQGAGELFF.

This clonotype was seen repeatedly, ten times or more. The chain couples TRBV7-2 to TRBJ2-3, with 7 bases identical to TRBD1. Germline V gene data show CDR1 as SGHTA and CDR2 as FQGNSA. The CDR3 loop spans 13 amino acids. After removal of 1 base from V and 7 bases from J, the junction contained 2 bases not matched to a gene. This CDR3 reads CASSLEGGYTQYF. The CDR3 DNA sequence: TGTGCCAGCAGCTTAGAAGGGGGCTATACGCAGTATTTT.

The V call is TRBV6-5, the J call TRBJ1-6; the D is unclear. V was pared by 7 bases and J by 2 bases, with 15 bases between. Per germline, CDR1 MNHEY and CDR2 SVGAGI. The CDR3 sequence is 16 residues long. The CDR3 sequence is CASTSGIGTYNSPLHF. As DNA, the CDR3 is TGTGCCAGCACTTCAGGCATAGGAACCTATAATTCACCCCTCCACTTT.

This clonotype turned up a few times. The V gene is TRBV5-8, the J gene TRBJ2-3; 9 bases agree with TRBD1. The CDR3 covers 14 residues. Germline V lookup: CDR1 SGHTS, CDR2 YDEGEE. J lost 6 bases, V lost 7 bases, and 9 bases had no gene match. This chain's CDR3 is CASSRGQGSDTQYF. DNA for the CDR3: TGTGCCAGCTCCCGGGGACAGGGATCGGATACGCAGTATTTT.

This clonotype was seen a few times. This chain connects TRBV7-9 to TRBJ2-5, with D possibly being TRBD2 (5 bases). Looked up from germline, CDR1 is SEHNR and CDR2 is FQNEAQ (reference sequence). The CDR3 is 14 amino acids. Between the trimmed V and J ends, which lost 5 bases and 4 bases, there was a span of 14 bases. CDR3 sequence reads: CASSLARDGETQYF. DNA of the CDR3: TGTGCCAGCAGCCTCGCGAGGGATGGAGAGACCCAGTACTTC.

V usage is TRBV4-3 and J usage is TRBJ2-1; TRBD2 matches 10 bases. Trimming at V came to 0 bases and at J to 6 bases, leaving 5 bases not matched to a gene. Per the germline V gene, CDR1 is LGHNA and CDR2 is YSLEER. CDR3 length: 16 residues. The CDR3 here is CASSQDWASGSNEQFF. The CDR3 bases are TGCGCCAGCAGCCAAGATTGGGCTAGCGGGAGCAATGAGCAGTTCTTC.

V usage is TRBV20-1 and J usage is TRBJ1-6, with a tentative D call TRBD1 (5 bases). CDR1 is DFQATT and CDR2 is SNEGSKA in the germline V gene (reference sequence). There are 16 residues in the CDR3. Trimming removed 1 base at V and 5 bases at J, with 15 bases between. The CDR3 bases are TGCAGTGCTAGAGGGGGGGGGACGGCAAATAATTCACCCCTCCACTTT. Encoded protein: CSARGGGTANNSPLHF.

Ten or more counts support this clonotype. V and J are TRBV28 and TRBJ1-6; 10 bases are a match to TRBD1. The CDR3 runs 17 residues. V dropped 6 bases and J dropped 2; count of bases not matched to a gene: 7. The V gene's germline CDR1 is MDHEN and CDR2 SYDVKM. In DNA, the CDR3 is TGTGCCAGCAGGGGGACAGGGGAGTTGACCTATAATTCACCCCTCCACTTT. Translated, it gives CASRGTGELTYNSPLHF.

This clonotype came up many times. V and J are TRBV29-1 and TRBJ2-2, with TRBD2 matching 9 bases. CDR3 length: 15 amino acids. CDR1 and CDR2 from the germline V gene are SQVTM and ANQGSEA. Unmatched junction bases numbered 9, after V lost 7 bases and J lost 3 bases. The CDR3, as DNA: TGCAGCGCACATAGCGGGAGAATGGACACCGGGGAGCTGTTTTTT. Protein sequence: CSAHSGRMDTGELFF.

This clonotype has just a few counts. The rearrangement uses TRBV5-1 and TRBJ2-1; D could derive from TRBD1 or TRBD2 (6 bases each). V gave up 0 bases and J gave up 6 bases, with 10 bases separating them. Germline lookup yields CDR1 SGHRS and CDR2 YFSETQ. The length of the CDR3 is 14 residues. The CDR3 sequence: CASSLASGANEQFF. The CDR3 nucleotides read TGCGCCAGCAGCTTGGCATCGGGGGCCAATGAGCAGTTCTTC.

This chain links TRBV20-1 with TRBJ1-3; the D is unclear. This CDR3 has 15 amino acids. The germline V gene has CDR1 DFQATT and CDR2 SNEGSKA (reference sequence). The ends were cut back, 0 bases at V and 6 bases at J, with 15 bases in the middle. DNA for the CDR3: TGCAGTGCTAGAGATCTGGGCAGACCTGAAAACACCATATATTTT. Its translation: CSARDLGRPENTIYF.

V gene TRBV6-6 combines with J gene TRBJ1-5; no clear D gene. The CDR3 spans 13 residues. Germline V gene data show CDR1 as MNHNY and CDR2 as SVGAGI (reference sequence). The V gene lost 0 bases and the J gene lost 5 bases, with 5 bases spanning the gap. The DNA of the CDR3 is TGTGCCAGCAGTTACTCCGAAGATCAGCCCCAGCATTTT. Residues: CASSYSEDQPQHF.

This clonotype was detected many times. CDR3 sequence (DNA): TGTGCCAGCAGCTTAGGACGGGTGGGCCAGCCCCAGCATTTT. Translation: CASSLGRVGQPQHF. The chain joins TRBV7-2 to TRBJ1-5; D unresolved. The germline CDR1 and CDR2 sequences are SGHTA and FQGNSA. This CDR3 is built from 14 residues. V was clipped by 1 base and J by 7 bases, with 11 bases between them.

This clonotype was seen a few times. The chain carries TRBV20-1 and TRBJ1-4; no clear D gene. CDR1 and CDR2 from the germline V gene are DFQATT and SNEGSKA (reference sequence). V was clipped by 0 bases and J by 7 bases, with 12 bases between them. This CDR3 has 14 amino acids. The CDR3 protein is CSARDGLTGEKLFF. As DNA, the CDR3 is TGCAGTGCTAGAGATGGCTTAACTGGTGAAAAACTGTTTTTT.

The chain has TRBV3-1 and TRBJ1-1, with 7 bases matching TRBD1. This CDR3 is 16 amino acids long. Looked up from germline, CDR1 is LGHDT and CDR2 is YNNKEL (reference sequence). V dropped 0 bases and J dropped 2; count of bases not matched to a gene: 6. For the CDR3, the DNA is TGTGCCAGCAGCCAAGAACCCCACAGGGGAAACACTGAAGCTTTCTTT. Its translation is CASSQEPHRGNTEAFF.

The V and J genes are TRBV14 and TRBJ2-1; D possibly matches TRBD1 or TRBD2 (6 bases each). The CDR3 consists of 15 residues. The V and J ends lost 5 bases and 2 bases respectively, with 13 bases between them. The germline V gene has CDR1 SGHDN and CDR2 FVKESK. The CDR3 sequence is CASSSRGPPYNEQFF. The CDR3 DNA reads as TGTGCCAGCAGCTCACGGGGGCCCCCCTACAATGAGCAGTTCTTC.

The chain combines TRBV12-3 or TRBV12-4 with TRBJ1-2; D possibly corresponds to TRBD1 (5 bases). The length of the CDR3 is 12 residues. V was pared by 5 bases and J by 7 bases, with 11 bases between. This CDR3 reads CASSKQEFGYTF. The DNA of the CDR3 is TGTGCCAGCAGTAAACAGGAGTTTGGCTACACCTTC.

This clonotype occurred a few times. The chain employs TRBV20-1 and TRBJ1-3; TRBD1 might be the D (5 bases). The CDR3 loop spans 16 amino acids. Germline CDR1 and CDR2: DFQATT and SNEGSKA (reference sequence). V was clipped by 1 base and J by 1 base, with 14 bases between them. The CDR3 bases are TGCAGTGCTAGAGTGAAAGGGGCCGATTCTGGAAACACCATATATTTT. Its protein is CSARVKGADSGNTIYF.

This clonotype was seen repeatedly, ten times or more. This chain links TRBV20-1 with TRBJ2-1, with 11 nucleotides matching TRBD2. With 0 bases clipped from V and 3 bases from J, the junction kept 10 bases outside the gene matches. This CDR3 is 18 amino acids long. Germline lookup yields CDR1 DFQATT and CDR2 SNEGSKA (reference sequence). The CDR3 region has the DNA TGCAGTGCTAGAGATTTAGAGCTGGGACTAGCGGACTACAATGAGCAGTTCTTC. Its translation: CSARDLELGLADYNEQFF.

This clonotype was counted ten times or more. This chain uses TRBV6-5 with TRBJ2-1; D could derive from TRBD1 or TRBD2 (5 bases each). Per germline, CDR1 MNHEY and CDR2 SVGAGI. CDR3 size: 13 residues. Between the trimmed V and J ends, which lost 6 bases and 5 bases, there was a span of 11 bases. The CDR3 nucleotides are TGTGCCAGCAGAACCGGGACCAACAATGAGCAGTTCTTC. It is translated as CASRTGTNNEQFF.

V usage is TRBV19 and J usage is TRBJ2-7; TRBD1 matches at 7 bases. The CDR3 spans 13 residues. Germline loops: CDR1 LNHDA, CDR2 SQIVND (reference sequence). With 4 bases clipped from V and 2 bases from J, the junction kept 2 bases outside the gene matches. CDR3 loop: CASSRGTAYEQYF. DNA for the CDR3: TGTGCCAGTAGTAGAGGGACAGCCTACGAGCAGTACTTC.

V gene TRBV12-3 or TRBV12-4 combines with J gene TRBJ2-7; 7 nucleotides match TRBD1. The CDR3 length is 14 residues. V dropped 5 bases and J dropped 0; count of bases not matched to a gene: 4. CDR3 nucleotides: TGTGCCAGCAGTCGACAGGGTCTCTCCTACGAGCAGTACTTC. This codes for CASSRQGLSYEQYF.

This clonotype came up a few times. The rearrangement uses TRBV9 and TRBJ2-1; 9 bases map to TRBD2. Trimming cost V 4 bases and J 0 bases; bases outside gene matches: 11. Germline CDR1 reads SGDLS; CDR2 reads YYNGEE. This CDR3 is 18 amino acids long. CDR3 amino acids: CASSQRRGGRGSYNEQFF. CDR3 coding DNA: TGTGCCAGCAGCCAGCGTAGGGGCGGGAGGGGCTCCTACAATGAGCAGTTCTTC. Looking up the rest from reference TRBV9 and TRBJ2-1 gives the full variable domain: DSGVTQTPKHLITATGQRVTLRCSPRSGDLSVYWYQQSLDQGLQFLIQYYNGEERAKGNILERFSAQQFPDLHSELNLSSLELGDSALYFCASSQRRGGRGSYNEQFFGPGTRLTVL.

This clonotype was recorded at least ten times. The rearrangement joins TRBV27 to TRBJ1-5; 8 bases are shared with TRBD1. CDR3 size: 16 residues. J lost 5 bases, V lost 3 bases, and 9 bases had no gene match. Germline V lookup: CDR1 MNHEY, CDR2 SMNVEV (reference sequence). The CDR3 region is CASSLRGTGDYQPQHF. The CDR3 coding sequence is TGTGCCAGCAGTTTGAGGGGGACAGGCGACTATCAGCCCCAGCATTTT.

A few counts support this clonotype. V and J are TRBV15 and TRBJ2-3, with TRBD2 matching over 12 bases. This CDR3 is built from 16 residues. Germline CDR1 and CDR2: LNHNV and YYDKDF (reference sequence). Trimming took 5 bases from V and 0 from J; bases not matched to a gene: 3. This CDR3 reads CATSRGLAGSTDTQYF. DNA for the CDR3: TGTGCCACCAGCCGCGGACTAGCGGGGAGCACAGATACGCAGTATTTT.